The 12 T cell receptor beta chains below were found in one sample sequenced in a study of identical twins. TCRdb ran MiXCR on the 5' RACE reads and lists one entry per CDR3 protein. The data contain 450,000 to 500,000 distinct CDR3 sequences, approximately 14% of them singletons. This sample was also put to use in a study of yellow fever vaccine responses in identical twins.

Input material: CD4+ T cells sorted from blood. The receptors were gathered from a woman aged 18-29 years in good health.

This clonotype has at least ten counts. V gene TRBV20-1 combines with J gene TRBJ1-1; 9 bases are shared with TRBD1. Per germline, CDR1 DFQATT and CDR2 SNEGSKA (reference sequence). Trimming cost V 3 bases and J 0 bases; bases outside gene matches: 8. The CDR3 length is 16 residues. The CDR3 loop is CSASPGQGRVNTEAFF. In DNA form, the CDR3 reads TGCAGTGCTAGCCCGGGACAGGGTAGGGTGAACACTGAAGCTTTCTTT.

This clonotype was observed a few times. The chain links TRBV6-6 to TRBJ2-5; no clear D. CDR1 is MNHNY, CDR2 SVGAGI, per germline (reference sequence). V gave up 6 bases and J gave up 0 bases, with 5 bases separating them. The CDR3 covers 12 residues. The CDR3 bases are TGTGCCAGCAGATCCAACCAAGAGACCCAGTACTTC. It is translated as CASRSNQETQYF.

The DNA of the CDR3 is TGTGCCAGTAAAGGGGCGGTACCATCTAACACCGGGGAGCTGTTTTTT. Its protein is CASKGAVPSNTGELFF. The gene calls are TRBV19 and TRBJ2-2; maybe TRBD1 (5 bases). This CDR3 spans 16 amino acids. V lost 7 bases to trimming and J lost 2 bases, with 17 bases between them. Germline V gives CDR1 LNHDA, CDR2 SQIVND (reference sequence).

V is TRBV10-3 and J is TRBJ2-3; TRBD1 matches at 9 bases. With 6 bases clipped from V and 8 bases from J, the junction kept 12 bases outside the gene matches. The germline V gene encodes CDR1 ENHRY and CDR2 SYGVKD. The CDR3 spans 15 residues. Here the CDR3 DNA reads TGTGCCATCAGACCGGGACAGGGAGGGATCGGTACGCAGTATTTT. This gives the protein CAIRPGQGGIGTQYF.

This clonotype was found a few times. The junction and the germline gene differ at one end; a read error may be behind it. The rearrangement uses TRBV5-4 and TRBJ2-7; TRBD2 aligns across 8 bases. There are 12 residues in the CDR3. Per the germline V gene, CDR1 is SGHNT and CDR2 is YYREEE (reference sequence). This chain's CDR3 is CASSEGPGLGNF. As DNA, the CDR3 is TGTGCCAGCAGCGAAGGTCCGGGACTAGGAAACTTC.

This chain joins TRBV20-1 and TRBJ1-6, with D maybe TRBD1 (5 bases). Germline values: CDR1 DFQATT, CDR2 SNEGSKA (reference sequence). The CDR3 loop spans 13 amino acids. V shed 5 bases and J shed 13 bases, with 18 bases lying between them. CDR3 amino acids: CSAWDGASTPLHF. In nucleotides, the CDR3 is TGCAGTGCTTGGGACGGCGCCTCGACGCCCCTCCACTTT.

The chain has TRBV6-1 and TRBJ1-2; 8 bases align to TRBD1. The ends lost 6 bases at V and 0 bases at J; junction bases unmatched: 12. The germline V gene has CDR1 MNHNS and CDR2 SASEGT. The CDR3 is made up of 17 amino acids. CDR3 amino acids: CASSSRGRGPSNYGYTF. DNA for the CDR3: TGTGCCAGCAGCTCCCGGGGCAGGGGGCCTTCTAACTATGGCTACACCTTC.

Ten or more counts support this clonotype. The chain employs TRBV5-1 and TRBJ2-2; no clear D gene. The germline V gene has CDR1 SGHRS and CDR2 YFSETQ. The CDR3 runs 16 residues. Trimming stripped 2 bases from V and 4 bases from J, with 15 bases between. The CDR3 sequence: CASSLRGASGTGELFF. The DNA for the CDR3 is TGCGCCAGCAGCTTACGTGGAGCGTCGGGCACCGGGGAGCTGTTTTTT. Using reference TRBV5-1 and TRBJ2-2 for the parts outside the CDR3, the full variable domain is KAGVTQTPRYLIKTRGQQVTLSCSPISGHRSVSWYQQTPGQGLQFLFEYFSETQRNKGNFPGRFSGRQFSNSRSEMNVSTLELGDSALYLCASSLRGASGTGELFFGEGSRLTVL.

This clonotype has only a few counts. The V gene is TRBV7-9, the J gene TRBJ2-1; no clear D gene. Between the trimmed V and J ends, which lost 5 bases and 7 bases, there was a span of 21 bases. CDR1 SEHNR and CDR2 FQNEAQ come from the germline V gene (reference sequence). The CDR3 length is 16 residues. The CDR3 spells CASSTRLLRIGNEQFF. The CDR3 coding sequence is TGTGCCAGCAGCACTCGACTGTTACGAATAGGGAATGAGCAGTTCTTC.

This clonotype was observed a handful of times. The J gene is TRBJ2-7, the V gene TRBV7-2; D is uncertain. Trimming left V 1 base short and J 1 base short, with 11 bases between. Germline CDR1 SGHTA, CDR2 FQGNSA. This CDR3 is 15 amino acids long. The CDR3, as DNA: TGTGCCAGCAGCTTAGTTCCGGACCGATCCTACGAGCAGTACTTC. It specifies CASSLVPDRSYEQYF.

This clonotype occurred a few times. This chain joins TRBV20-1 and TRBJ2-7; 11 positions match TRBD2. V lost 5 bases to trimming and J lost 6 bases; unmatched junction nucleotides: 6. Looked up from germline, CDR1 is DFQATT and CDR2 is SNEGSKA (reference sequence). This CDR3 is built from 13 residues. The CDR3 region is CSAYLAGGREQYF. The CDR3 DNA sequence: TGCAGTGCTTATCTAGCGGGAGGCCGCGAGCAGTACTTC.

This clonotype has only a few counts. This chain joins TRBV20-1 and TRBJ2-7; D not resolved. The CDR3 has 12 amino acids. Germline V gene data show CDR1 as DFQATT and CDR2 as SNEGSKA (reference sequence). The germline V and J ends were trimmed by 1 base and 7 bases, with 11 bases remaining between them. CDR3 bases: TGCAGTGCTAGAGCCCCCTTAGAGGAGCAGTACTTC. Its protein is CSARAPLEEQYF.